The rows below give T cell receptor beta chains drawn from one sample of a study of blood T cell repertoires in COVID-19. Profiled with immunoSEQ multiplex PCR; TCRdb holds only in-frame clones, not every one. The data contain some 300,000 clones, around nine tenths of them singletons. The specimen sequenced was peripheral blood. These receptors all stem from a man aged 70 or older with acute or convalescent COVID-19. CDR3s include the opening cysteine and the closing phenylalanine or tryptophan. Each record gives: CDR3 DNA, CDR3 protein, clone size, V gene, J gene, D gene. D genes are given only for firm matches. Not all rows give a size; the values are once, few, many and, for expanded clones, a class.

cdr3_nt: TGTGCCACCAGCTCTCGACTAGCGGGAGCCACAGATACGCAGTATTTT
cdr3_aa: CATSSRLAGATDTQYF
clone_size: .
v_call: TRBV15
j_call: TRBJ2-3
d_call: TRBD2

cdr3_nt: TGCGCCAGCAGCCCCCAGGGGGGCCAAGAGACCCAGTACTTC
cdr3_aa: CASSPQGGQETQYF
clone_size: .
v_call: TRBV5-1
j_call: TRBJ2-5
d_call: .

cdr3_nt: TGTGCCAGTAGTATCAGGATATTAGAGACCCAGTACTTC
cdr3_aa: CASSIRILETQYF
clone_size: .
v_call: TRBV19
j_call: TRBJ2-5
d_call: .

cdr3_nt: TGTGCCAGCAGCCCTACCTGGACTAGCGGGGGGGGCGACCCAGATACGCAGTATTTT
cdr3_aa: CASSPTWTSGGGDPDTQYF
clone_size: .
v_call: TRBV4-2
j_call: TRBJ2-3
d_call: TRBD2

cdr3_nt: TGTGCCAGCAGTTACGGTGGACTCTACGAGCAGTACTTC
cdr3_aa: CASSYGGLYEQYF
clone_size: .
v_call: TRBV6-2/TRBV6-3
j_call: TRBJ2-7
d_call: .

cdr3_nt: TGTGCCAGCAGGTCACTAGCGGGAGGCGCCAACGAGCAGTACTTC
cdr3_aa: CASRSLAGGANEQYF
clone_size: once
v_call: TRBV7-2
j_call: TRBJ2-7
d_call: TRBD2

cdr3_nt: TGTGCCAGCAGCCAAGGGGTAGCGGGGGGCATCCAAGAGACCCAGTACTTC
cdr3_aa: CASSQGVAGGIQETQYF
clone_size: .
v_call: TRBV4-2
j_call: TRBJ2-5
d_call: TRBD2

cdr3_nt: TGTGCCAGCAGCCAAGCGAGGGGGTTCGGGGAGACCCAGTACTTC
cdr3_aa: CASSQARGFGETQYF
clone_size: .
v_call: TRBV14
j_call: TRBJ2-5
d_call: .

cdr3_nt: TGCGCCACACGGAGGGAGGGAACAATGAACACTGAAGCTTTCTTT
cdr3_aa: CATRREGTMNTEAFF
clone_size: .
v_call: TRBV5-1
j_call: TRBJ1-1
d_call: .

cdr3_nt: TGTGCCAGCCTCCCGGGGGTTCAAGCTAGGTACCAAGAGACCCAGTACTTC
cdr3_aa: CASLPGVQARYQETQYF
clone_size: .
v_call: TRBV28
j_call: TRBJ2-5
d_call: .

cdr3_nt: TGTGCCAGCAGTTCGACAGACCACACTGAAGCTTTCTTT
cdr3_aa: CASSSTDHTEAFF
clone_size: .
v_call: TRBV28
j_call: TRBJ1-1
d_call: .

cdr3_nt: TGTGCCAGCAGCTTAGATCGAATCGGGGGGAATCCCTACGAGCAGTACTTC
cdr3_aa: CASSLDRIGGNPYEQYF
clone_size: .
v_call: TRBV11-2
j_call: TRBJ2-7
d_call: TRBD2

cdr3_nt: TGTGCCAGCAGCTGGCCCTCCGGGACAGAAGAGACCCAGTACTTC
cdr3_aa: CASSWPSGTEETQYF
clone_size: .
v_call: TRBV5-4
j_call: TRBJ2-5
d_call: TRBD1

cdr3_nt: TGTGCCTGGAGTCCGACGGGGACTGCCGCCCGTGGCTACACCTTC
cdr3_aa: CAWSPTGTAARGYTF
clone_size: few
v_call: TRBV30
j_call: TRBJ1-2
d_call: .

cdr3_nt: TGCGCCAGCAGCTTGATGGCGGGGGGGAACAATGAGCAGTTCTTC
cdr3_aa: CASSLMAGGNNEQFF
clone_size: few
v_call: TRBV5-1
j_call: TRBJ2-1
d_call: TRBD2

cdr3_nt: TGTGCCAGCAGTTTCTTTACAGGGTCAGGACAGCCCCAGCATTTT
cdr3_aa: CASSFFTGSGQPQHF
clone_size: .
v_call: TRBV28
j_call: TRBJ1-5
d_call: .

cdr3_nt: TGTGCCAGCAGCCCGACGATACAGCAACTCTATGGCTACACCTTC
cdr3_aa: CASSPTIQQLYGYTF
clone_size: once
v_call: TRBV3-1/TRBV3-2
j_call: TRBJ1-2
d_call: .

cdr3_nt: TGCGCCAGCAGCGAGGGACTAGCGGGACTCTACGAGCAGTACTTC
cdr3_aa: CASSEGLAGLYEQYF
clone_size: once
v_call: TRBV5-1
j_call: TRBJ2-7
d_call: TRBD2

cdr3_nt: TGTGCCAGCAGTTACTCCGGGTCCCGCCCAGATACGCAGTATTTT
cdr3_aa: CASSYSGSRPDTQYF
clone_size: .
v_call: TRBV6-6
j_call: TRBJ2-3
d_call: .

cdr3_nt: TGTGCCACCATGACTGATAGCACTGAAGCTTTCTTT
cdr3_aa: CATMTDSTEAFF
clone_size: .
v_call: TRBV2
j_call: TRBJ1-1
d_call: .

cdr3_nt: TGTGCCAGCAGTTCTGAGGTCTATGGCTACACCTTC
cdr3_aa: CASSSEVYGYTF
clone_size: .
v_call: TRBV28
j_call: TRBJ1-2
d_call: .

cdr3_nt: TGTGCCAGCAGTTTTACGGGGGGCACTGAAGCTTTCTTT
cdr3_aa: CASSFTGGTEAFF
clone_size: .
v_call: TRBV6-2/TRBV6-3
j_call: TRBJ1-1
d_call: .

cdr3_nt: TGCGCCAGCAGTCCTGGACTAGCGGGAGCTAGGACCGGGGAGCTGTTTTTT
cdr3_aa: CASSPGLAGARTGELFF
clone_size: .
v_call: TRBV5-1
j_call: TRBJ2-2
d_call: TRBD2

cdr3_nt: TGTGCCAGCAGTTCCCGCGGGGGGGAGGCCTACGAGCAGTACTTC
cdr3_aa: CASSSRGGEAYEQYF
clone_size: .
v_call: TRBV2
j_call: TRBJ2-7
d_call: TRBD2